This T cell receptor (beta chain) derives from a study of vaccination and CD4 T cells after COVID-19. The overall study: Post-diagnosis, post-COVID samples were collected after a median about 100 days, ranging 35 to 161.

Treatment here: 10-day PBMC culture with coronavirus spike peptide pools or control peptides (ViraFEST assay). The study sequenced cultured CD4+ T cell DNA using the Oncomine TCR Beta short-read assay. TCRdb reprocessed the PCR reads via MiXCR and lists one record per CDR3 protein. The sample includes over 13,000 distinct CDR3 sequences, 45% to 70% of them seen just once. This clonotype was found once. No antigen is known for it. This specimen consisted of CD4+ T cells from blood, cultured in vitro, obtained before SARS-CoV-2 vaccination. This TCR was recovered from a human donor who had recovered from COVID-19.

The CDR3: CASSSPGEPTEAFF. In nucleotides, the CDR3 is TGTGCCAGCAGCAGCCCAGGGGAGCCCACTGAAGCTTTCTTT. This chain connects TRBV5-4 to TRBJ1-1; possibly TRBD1 for D (6 bases). The CDR3 totals 14 residues. In germline, CDR1 is SGHNT, CDR2 YYREEE (reference sequence). Trimming cost V 4 bases and J 4 bases, with 14 bases left between them.